This T cell receptor beta chain appears in the sequencing data of a study of Graves' ophthalmopathy and Graves' hyperthyroidism. Study information: Where ophthalmopathy was absent within 18 months of follow-up, hyperthyroidism was stable. Study findings and constraints: Sensitivity reached 85% to 90% and specificity roughly 76% for a 13-signature model separating ophthalmopathy from stable hyperthyroidism. A majority of expanded thyroid clonotypes exceeding 0.001 frequency were likewise present in blood.

Patients were excluded if they had other autoimmune diseases or uncontrolled infections, and likewise if pregnancy or lactation applied. Amplification from RNA transcripts yielded the TCR beta CDR3 regions. The library came from an HTBI-primed first-round RT-PCR and a second-round multiplex PCR. TCRdb reprocessed the multiplex PCR reads via MiXCR and lists one record per CDR3 protein. The sample carries around 1.1 million distinct CDR3 sequences, 35% to 40% recorded once. Germline V gene sequence: CDR1 LNHNV, CDR2 YYDKDF (reference sequence). J was trimmed by 0 bases and V by 3 bases; bases with no gene match: 4. The CDR3 loop spans 15 amino acids. This clonotype occurred many times. Its target is unknown.

Sequencing was performed on peripheral blood or thyroid tissue (not recorded which). J is TRBJ1-2 and V is TRBV15; 7 bases agree with TRBD1. This TCR came from an adult man with Graves' hyperthyroidism. The CDR3 protein is CATSRADRPNYGYTF. The CDR3 DNA sequence: TGTGCCACCAGCAGGGCGGACAGGCCTAACTATGGCTACACCTTC.